What follows are 13 T cell receptor beta chains derived from one specimen sequenced in a study of memory CD4+ T cells and cytomegalovirus serostatus. The sort gate was single viable CD3+CD4+CD8-CD45RO+ cells for memory CD4+ T cells. Produced via immunoSEQ multiplex PCR; TCRdb's table is partial and in-frame only. Altogether some 54,000 clones are present, approximately 80% being singletons, with the ten largest covering more than 1.1%. Sequencing input: memory CD4+ T cells from blood. These receptors originate from an adult in good health and CMV-seropositive.

The chain links TRBV5-1 to TRBJ2-6; TRBD1 matches 10 bases. The CDR3 is 18 amino acids. Germline values: CDR1 SGHRS, CDR2 YFSETQ. V trimming: 4 bases; J trimming: 0 bases; junction bases outside the gene matches: 7. This chain's CDR3 is CASSPGGTGASGANVLTF. In nucleotides, the CDR3 is TGCGCCAGCAGCCCGGGGGGGACAGGGGCCTCTGGGGCCAACGTCCTGACTTTC.

V gene TRBV6-6 combines with J gene TRBJ2-5; D perhaps matches TRBD2 (5 bases). The CDR3 loop spans 13 amino acids. CDR1 is MNHNY, CDR2 SVGAGI, per germline (reference sequence). The V end lost 6 bases, the J end lost 5 bases, and 13 bases lay between the germline ends. CDR3 sequence: CASSGLLGETQYF. The CDR3 coding sequence is TGTGCCAGCAGCGGACTGCTGGGGGAGACCCAGTACTTC.

The CDR3 bases are TGTGCCAGCAGTGAAAACGGACAGAATTCACCCCTCCACTTT. Translated, it gives CASSENGQNSPLHF. The chain employs TRBV6-5 and TRBJ1-6; possible D gene TRBD1, 6 bases. Germline V CDR1 and CDR2: MNHEY, SVGAGI. The CDR3 is 14 amino acids. The V and J ends lost 5 bases and 7 bases respectively, with 12 bases between them.

This clone appeared once. The rearrangement uses TRBV6-5 and TRBJ1-5; 11 nucleotides agree with TRBD1. Trimming removed 5 bases from V and 4 bases from J; junction bases left unmatched: 4. Germline V lookup: CDR1 MNHEY, CDR2 SVGAGI. The CDR3 has 15 residues. Written as DNA, the CDR3 is TGTGCCAGCAGTGCCGGGACAGGGGGAAATCAGCCCCAGCATTTT. It yields the protein CASSAGTGGNQPQHF.

The chain uses TRBV28 and TRBJ2-1, with TRBD2 as a possible D gene (5 bases). Trimming pared 10 bases from V and 2 bases from J, leaving 12 bases between. This CDR3 is built from 13 residues. Germline assignment: CDR1 MDHEN and CDR2 SYDVKM. The CDR3 DNA sequence: TGTGCCACTAGGAGGCCCACCTACAATGAGCAGTTCTTC. Amino acid sequence: CATRRPTYNEQFF.

The chain links TRBV6-6 to TRBJ1-4, with D possibly matching TRBD1 (5 bases). V lost 8 bases to trimming and J lost 3 bases, with 10 bases between them. CDR3 length: 13 amino acids. Germline values: CDR1 MNHNY, CDR2 SVGAGI (reference sequence). The CDR3 region is CASGRDSNEKLFF. The DNA for the CDR3 is TGTGCCAGCGGCCGGGACTCTAATGAAAAACTGTTTTTT.

This clone is termed medium-sized. The chain joins TRBV2 to TRBJ2-5; maybe TRBD2 (5 bases). The V gene lost 1 base and the J gene lost 4 bases, with 7 bases spanning the gap. The CDR3 spans 13 residues. Germline V gene data show CDR1 as SNHLY and CDR2 as FYNNEI. DNA of the CDR3: TGTGCCAGCAGTGAAGGGACTTTAGAGACCCAGTACTTC. Translating gives CASSEGTLETQYF.

V and J are TRBV5-5 and TRBJ2-7, with a weak D call TRBD1 (6 bases). The CDR3 totals 12 residues. Germline V CDR1 and CDR2: SGHKS, YYEKEE (reference sequence). V was clipped by 4 bases and J by 3 bases, with 8 bases between them. The CDR3, as DNA: TGTGCCAGCAGCACGGACAGCTACGAGCAGTACTTC. It yields the protein CASSTDSYEQYF.

CDR3: CATTKSLGHGGIKETQYF. The CDR3 bases are TGTGCCACCACCAAGAGCTTGGGACATGGCGGGATCAAAGAGACCCAGTACTTC. This chain joins TRBV28 and TRBJ2-5; D is perhaps TRBD1 or TRBD2 (6 bases each). The V and J ends lost 10 bases and 3 bases respectively, with 30 bases between them. Germline CDR1 MDHEN, CDR2 SYDVKM. The CDR3 has 18 amino acids.

This chain uses TRBV6-5 with TRBJ2-3; D is tentatively TRBD1 or TRBD2 (7 bases each). The V end lost 3 bases, the J end lost 10 bases, and 14 bases lay between the germline ends. The germline V gene has CDR1 MNHEY and CDR2 SVGAGI. This CDR3 has 13 residues. CDR3 region: CASSYEGGGSQYF. In DNA, the CDR3 is TGTGCCAGCAGTTATGAGGGAGGGGGCTCGCAGTATTTT.

V gene TRBV15 combines with J gene TRBJ2-5; no definite D call. The CDR3 contains 13 residues. The V gene's germline CDR1 is LNHNV and CDR2 YYDKDF (reference sequence). Deletions cut 0 bases from V and 4 bases from J, with 6 bases between. The CDR3 bases are TGTGCCACCAGCAGAGACAGACTAGAGACCCAGTACTTC. Translating gives CATSRDRLETQYF.

This chain joins TRBV7-9 and TRBJ1-1, with D possibly TRBD1 on 5 matching bases. V gave up 3 bases and J gave up 4 bases, with 12 bases separating them. This CDR3 is built from 14 residues. CDR1 is SEHNR, CDR2 FQNEAQ, per germline (reference sequence). For the CDR3, the DNA is TGTGCCAGCAGCTTTTACCCCGGGACCACTGAAGCTTTCTTT. As protein: CASSFYPGTTEAFF.

The chain is built from TRBV6-6 and TRBJ2-5; TRBD1 agrees at 11 bases. The J segment lost 5 bases and the V segment lost 5 bases, leaving 10 bases of the junction unmatched. The CDR3 consists of 16 residues. Germline values: CDR1 MNHNY, CDR2 SVGAGI (reference sequence). CDR3 nucleotide sequence: TGTGCCAGCAGTGGCGGACAGGGGGCGACTAAGGAGACCCAGTACTTC. This gives the protein CASSGGQGATKETQYF.